One sample yielded the 10 T cell receptor beta chains listed below, sequenced in a study of CD8 T cells in Susac syndrome. RNA totalling roughly 0.45 to 1 ug underwent reverse transcription with random hexamers. Each CDR3 protein gets one entry after TCRdb re-called the immunoSEQ multiplex PCR reads with MiXCR. This table has around 170,000 distinct CDR3 sequences, around 95% appearing once. The sequencing sample was made of CD8+ T cells from PBMCs. Receptor source: a human donor with Susac syndrome.

This clonotype was seen only once. The chain is built from TRBV19 and TRBJ1-1; TRBD1 agrees at 8 bases. CDR1 and CDR2 (germline): LNHDA, SQIVND (reference sequence). The CDR3 loop spans 16 amino acids. Trimming removed 2 bases from V and 0 bases from J; junction bases left unmatched: 5. The CDR3 bases are TGTGCCAGTAGTATACTCGGGACAGGCGTGAACACTGAAGCTTTCTTT. It encodes CASSILGTGVNTEAFF.

The V call is TRBV2, the J call TRBJ2-5, with D possibly matching TRBD1 (6 bases). This CDR3 has 15 amino acids. Trimming stripped 4 bases from V and 5 bases from J, with 17 bases between. Germline-derived CDR1 and CDR2 are SNHLY and FYNNEI. For the CDR3, the DNA is TGTGCCAGCAGTGCGTGGGACACCCTCGGGGAGACCCAGTACTTC. Translating gives CASSAWDTLGETQYF.

The chain carries TRBV12-5 and TRBJ1-1; no clear D. Per the germline V gene, CDR1 is LGHNT and CDR2 is FRNRAP. V lost 3 bases and J 0 bases, leaving 11 bases between the germline ends. There are 15 residues in the CDR3. CDR3 nucleotides: TGTGCTAGTGGTTTTGGACCCCACCTGAACACTGAAGCTTTCTTT. Translated, it gives CASGFGPHLNTEAFF.

This clonotype was observed once. The J gene is TRBJ2-5, the V gene TRBV6-5; 11 bases line up with TRBD2. The CDR3 length is 16 residues. Germline values: CDR1 MNHEY, CDR2 SVGAGI. V dropped 2 bases and J dropped 4; count of bases not matched to a gene: 6. The CDR3: CASSYRGLAGGETQYF. The CDR3 bases are TGTGCCAGCAGTTACAGGGGGCTAGCGGGAGGAGAGACCCAGTACTTC.

This chain uses TRBV4-2 with TRBJ2-4; D possibly uses TRBD1 or TRBD2 (5 bases each). The CDR3 sequence is 15 residues long. Germline V gene lookup returns CDR1 LGHNA and CDR2 YNFKEQ. V lost 0 bases and J 8 bases, leaving 14 bases between the germline ends. For the CDR3, the DNA is TGTGCCAGCAGCCAAGATTATGACAGCGGAGACATTCAGTACTTC. Translating gives CASSQDYDSGDIQYF.

The chain couples TRBV5-1 to TRBJ1-1; D ambiguous. CDR3 length: 12 residues. Germline loops: CDR1 SGHRS, CDR2 YFSETQ. Between the trimmed V and J ends, which lost 1 base and 7 bases, there was a span of 8 bases. DNA of the CDR3: TGCGCCAGCAGCTTGTCCACCGGTGAAGCTTTCTTT. Protein: CASSLSTGEAFF.

This clonotype was recorded only once. The rearrangement links TRBV12-5 to TRBJ1-5; D unresolved. Germline CDR1 is LGHNT and CDR2 is FRNRAP. There are 13 residues in the CDR3. V gave up 5 bases and J gave up 2 bases, with 7 bases separating them. CDR3 in DNA: TGTGCTAGTGGTCAGGACGGCAATCAGCCCCAGCATTTT. Its translation is CASGQDGNQPQHF.

The rearrangement links TRBV20-1 to TRBJ1-2; D call uncertain. Germline V gene lookup returns CDR1 DFQATT and CDR2 SNEGSKA (reference sequence). The CDR3 is made up of 13 amino acids. V lost 2 bases and J 3 bases, leaving 10 bases between the germline ends. CDR3 protein: CSARFSDHYGYTF. In DNA form, the CDR3 reads TGCAGTGCTAGATTTTCAGACCACTATGGCTACACCTTC.

The V and J genes are TRBV23-1 and TRBJ2-1; 9 nucleotides agree with TRBD1. TRBV23-1 is sorted into the ORF group, with uncertain function. V was clipped by 2 bases and J by 8 bases; unmatched bases: 10. The length of the CDR3 is 16 residues. The CDR3 DNA reads TGCGCCAGCAGTCAACACCGGGACAGGGATTGCCATGAGCAGTTCTTC. Its translation: CASSQHRDRDCHEQFF.

The CDR3 sequence: CSARAGGPSGELFF. CDR3 in DNA: TGCAGTGCTAGGGCGGGAGGGCCTTCCGGGGAGCTGTTTTTT. This chain connects TRBV20-1 to TRBJ2-2; 9 positions agree with TRBD2. The CDR3 length is 14 residues. The J segment lost 6 bases and the V segment lost 3 bases, leaving 5 bases of the junction unmatched. The germline V gene encodes CDR1 DFQATT and CDR2 SNEGSKA (reference sequence).